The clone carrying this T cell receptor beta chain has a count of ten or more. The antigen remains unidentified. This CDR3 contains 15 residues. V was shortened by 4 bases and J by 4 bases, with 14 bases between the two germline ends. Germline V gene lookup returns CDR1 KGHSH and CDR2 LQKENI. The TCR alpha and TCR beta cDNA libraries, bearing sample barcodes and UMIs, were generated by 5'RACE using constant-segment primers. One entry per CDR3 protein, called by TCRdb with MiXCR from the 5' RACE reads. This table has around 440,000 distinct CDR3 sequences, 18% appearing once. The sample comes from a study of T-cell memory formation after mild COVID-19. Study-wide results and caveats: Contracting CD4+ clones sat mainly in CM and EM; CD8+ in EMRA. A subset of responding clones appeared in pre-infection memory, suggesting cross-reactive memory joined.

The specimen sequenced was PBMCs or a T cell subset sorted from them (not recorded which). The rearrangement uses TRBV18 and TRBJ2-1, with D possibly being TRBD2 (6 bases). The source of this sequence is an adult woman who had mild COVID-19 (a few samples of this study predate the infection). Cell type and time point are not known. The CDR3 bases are TGTGCCAGCTCACTGGAGGGCCTTGATTACAATGAGCAGTTCTTC. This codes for CASSLEGLDYNEQFF.